The rows below give T cell receptor beta chains drawn from one sample of a study of cytomegalovirus exposure and HLA in healthy donors. Libraries were prepared by immunoSEQ multiplex PCR; TCRdb keeps only in-frame clonotypes and omits some of them. The table includes some 180,000 clones, around four fifths detected once. What was sequenced was PBMCs. Receptors were obtained from a man between 18 and 29 years old in good health and CMV-seronegative. CDR3s include the opening cysteine and the closing phenylalanine or tryptophan. A D gene is named only where the DNA matches it firmly. Expanded clones get a size class; other rows say once, few or many, or leave the size out.

CDR3 length	clone size	D gene	V gene	J gene	CDR3 protein	CDR3 DNA
14	NA	TRBD1	TRBV27	TRBJ2-7	CASSVGTGNYEQYF	TGTGCCAGCAGTGTCGGGACAGGGAACTACGAGCAGTACTTC
15	once	TRBD2	TRBV6-5	TRBJ2-2	CASSYSHSGSGELFF	TGTGCCAGCAGTTACTCGCATAGCGGGAGCGGGGAGCTGTTTTTT
13	few	TRBD1	TRBV29-1	TRBJ2-2	CSVGTGNTGELFF	TGCAGCGTTGGGACAGGGAACACCGGGGAGCTGTTTTTT
15	NA	NA	TRBV7-9	TRBJ2-7	CASSGGGGGDYEQYF	TGTGCCAGCAGCGGGGGGGGCGGGGGAGACTACGAGCAGTACTTC
14	NA	NA	TRBV2	TRBJ1-1	CASTGGFWSTEAFF	TGTGCCAGCACCGGGGGGTTTTGGAGCACTGAAGCTTTCTTT
15	NA	TRBD2	TRBV7-9	TRBJ2-1	CASSLTTSGDNEQFF	TGTGCCAGCAGCTTAACGACTAGCGGGGACAATGAGCAGTTCTTC
14	NA	TRBD1	TRBV19	TRBJ1-3	CASRAGGSGNTIYF	TGTGCCAGTCGGGCAGGGGGTTCTGGAAACACCATATATTTT
17	once	NA	TRBV30	TRBJ1-6	CAWSYNSGARTNSPLHF	TGTGCCTGGAGTTATAACTCAGGGGCCCGGACTAATTCACCCCTCCACTTT
15	few	TRBD1	TRBV7-3	TRBJ2-1	CASSLTRTGVLEQFF	TGTGCCAGCAGCTTAACCCGGACAGGGGTGCTTGAGCAGTTCTTC
16	NA	NA	TRBV7-2	TRBJ2-5	CASSLAGARGQETQYF	TGTGCCAGCAGCTTGGCGGGGGCCCGGGGGCAAGAGACCCAGTACTTC
14	NA	TRBD1	TRBV6-7	TRBJ1-4	CASSRTGPNEKLFF	TGTGCCAGCAGCCGGACAGGCCCTAATGAAAAACTGTTTTTT
15	NA	NA	TRBV7-9	TRBJ1-2	CASSPSALGSYGYTF	TGTGCCAGCAGCCCTAGCGCTTTAGGGTCCTATGGCTACACCTTC
12	few	NA	TRBV13	TRBJ2-1	CASSLRGNEQFF	TGTGCCAGCAGCCTCAGGGGCAATGAGCAGTTCTTC
15	once	NA	TRBV25-1	TRBJ1-2	CASSDYTGTTIGYTF	TGTGCCAGCAGTGATTATACCGGGACAACTATCGGCTACACCTTC
16	NA	NA	TRBV27	TRBJ1-3	CASSPAGVEPGNTIYF	TGTGCCAGCAGCCCGGCAGGGGTAGAACCTGGAAACACCATATATTTT
19	NA	TRBD2	TRBV11-1	TRBJ2-1	CASSLEAGLAGNSYNEQFF	TGTGCCAGCAGCTTAGAAGCTGGACTAGCGGGAAATTCCTACAATGAGCAGTTCTTC
15	NA	NA	TRBV4-3	TRBJ2-3	CASSQGTGNTDTQYF	TGCGCCAGCAGCCAAGGAACAGGGAACACAGATACGCAGTATTTT
16	NA	NA	TRBV4-1	TRBJ2-7	CASSQGLARGSYEQYF	TGCGCCAGCAGCCAAGGATTGGCCAGGGGATCCTACGAGCAGTACTTC